Sequencing of this T cell receptor beta chain was carried out in a study of T cells after somatic rescue of genetic block. TCRdb's table, derived via immunoSEQ multiplex PCR, lists solely in-frame clones and lacks some. This sample has 45,000 to 70,000 clones, with approximately 96% found just once. CDR3 length: 13 residues. In germline, CDR1 is SGHRS, CDR2 YFSETQ. V was clipped by 4 bases and J by 8 bases; unmatched bases: 7. Sample: peripheral blood mononuclear cells (PBMCs). This sequence was found in a child under two years old. This chain links TRBV5-1 with TRBJ1-2, with 8 bases identical to TRBD1. This chain's CDR3 is CASSADRARGYTF. The CDR3 bases are TGCGCCAGCAGCGCGGACAGGGCTCGGGGCTACACCTTC.